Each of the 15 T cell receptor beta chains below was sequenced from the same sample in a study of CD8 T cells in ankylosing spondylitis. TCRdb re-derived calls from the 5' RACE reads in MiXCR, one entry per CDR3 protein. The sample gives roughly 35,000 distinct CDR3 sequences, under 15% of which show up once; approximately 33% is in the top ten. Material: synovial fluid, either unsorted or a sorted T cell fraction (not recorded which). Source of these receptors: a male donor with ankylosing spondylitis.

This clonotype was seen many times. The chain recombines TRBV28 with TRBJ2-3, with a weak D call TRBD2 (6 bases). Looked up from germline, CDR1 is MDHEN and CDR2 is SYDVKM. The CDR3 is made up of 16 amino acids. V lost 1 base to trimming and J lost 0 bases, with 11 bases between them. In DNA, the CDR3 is TGTGCCAGCAGTTTATTAGGGGACTCTAGCACAGATACGCAGTATTTT. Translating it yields CASSLLGDSSTDTQYF. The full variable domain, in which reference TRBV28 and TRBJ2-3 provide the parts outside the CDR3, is DVKVTQSSRYLVKRTGEKVFLECVQDMDHENMFWYRQDPGLGLRLIYFSYDVKMKEKGDIPEGYSVSREKKERFSLILESASTNQTSMYLCASSLLGDSSTDTQYFGPGTRLTVL.

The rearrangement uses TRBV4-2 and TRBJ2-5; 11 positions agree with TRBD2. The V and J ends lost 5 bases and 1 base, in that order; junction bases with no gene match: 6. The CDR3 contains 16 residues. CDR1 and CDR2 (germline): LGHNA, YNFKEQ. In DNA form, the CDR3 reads TGTGCCAGCAGCGCTGGGACTAGCGGTTCCCAAGAGACCCAGTACTTC. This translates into CASSAGTSGSQETQYF.

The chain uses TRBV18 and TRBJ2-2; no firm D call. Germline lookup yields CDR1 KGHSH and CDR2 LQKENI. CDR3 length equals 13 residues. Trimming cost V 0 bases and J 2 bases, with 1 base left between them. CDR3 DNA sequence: TGTGCCAGCTCACCACCCAACACCGGGGAGCTGTTTTTT. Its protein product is CASSPPNTGELFF. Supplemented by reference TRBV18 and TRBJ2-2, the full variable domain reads NAGVMQNPRHLVRRRGQEARLRCSPMKGHSHVYWYRQLPEEGLKFMVYLQKENIIDESGMPKERFSAEFPKEGPSILRIQQVVRGDSAAYFCASSPPNTGELFFGEGSRLTVL.

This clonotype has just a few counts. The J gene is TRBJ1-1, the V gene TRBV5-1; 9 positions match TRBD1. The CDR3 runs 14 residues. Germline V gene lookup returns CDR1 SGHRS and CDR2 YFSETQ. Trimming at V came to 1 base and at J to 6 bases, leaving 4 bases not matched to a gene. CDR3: CASSLTGGRAEAFF. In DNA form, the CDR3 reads TGCGCCAGCAGCTTGACAGGGGGCCGCGCTGAAGCTTTCTTT.

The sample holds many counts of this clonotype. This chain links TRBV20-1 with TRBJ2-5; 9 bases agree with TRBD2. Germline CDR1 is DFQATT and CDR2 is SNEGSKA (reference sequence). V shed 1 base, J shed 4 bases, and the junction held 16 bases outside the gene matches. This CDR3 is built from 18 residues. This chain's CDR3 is CSARGGLALTGFGETQYF. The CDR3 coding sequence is TGCAGTGCTAGAGGGGGACTAGCCCTGACGGGTTTTGGAGAGACCCAGTACTTC.

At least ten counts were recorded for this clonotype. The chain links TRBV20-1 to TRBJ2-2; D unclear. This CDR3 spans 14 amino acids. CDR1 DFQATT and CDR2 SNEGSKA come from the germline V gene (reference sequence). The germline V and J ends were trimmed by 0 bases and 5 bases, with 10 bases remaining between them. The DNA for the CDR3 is TGCAGTGCTAGAGACGTCCAGGTGACCGGGGAGCTGTTTTTT. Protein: CSARDVQVTGELFF.

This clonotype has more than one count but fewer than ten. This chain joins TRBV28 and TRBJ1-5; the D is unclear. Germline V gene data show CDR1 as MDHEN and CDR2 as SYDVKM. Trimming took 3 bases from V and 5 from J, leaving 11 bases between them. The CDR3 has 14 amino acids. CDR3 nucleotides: TGTGCCAGCAGTTTTGGAACGGGTGATCAGCCCCAGCATTTT. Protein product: CASSFGTGDQPQHF.

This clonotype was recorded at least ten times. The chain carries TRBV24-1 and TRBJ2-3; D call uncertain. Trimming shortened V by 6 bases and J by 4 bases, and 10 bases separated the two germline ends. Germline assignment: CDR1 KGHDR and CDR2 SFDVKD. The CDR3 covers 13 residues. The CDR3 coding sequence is TGTGCCACCAGTAGTCTGGGGTCAGATACGCAGTATTTT. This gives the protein CATSSLGSDTQYF.

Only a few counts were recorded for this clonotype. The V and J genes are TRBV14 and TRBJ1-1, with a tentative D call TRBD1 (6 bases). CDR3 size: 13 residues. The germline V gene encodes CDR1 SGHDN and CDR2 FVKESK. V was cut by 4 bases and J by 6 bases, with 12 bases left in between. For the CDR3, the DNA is TGTGCCAGCAGCCCCAGCTCAGGGGCTGAAGCTTTCTTT. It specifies CASSPSSGAEAFF.

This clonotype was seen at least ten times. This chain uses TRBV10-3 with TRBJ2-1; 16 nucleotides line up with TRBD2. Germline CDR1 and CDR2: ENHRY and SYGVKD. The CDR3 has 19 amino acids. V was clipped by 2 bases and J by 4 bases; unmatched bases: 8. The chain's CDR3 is CAISEPEGTSGRVYNEQFF. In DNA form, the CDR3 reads TGTGCCATCAGTGAGCCTGAGGGGACTAGCGGGAGGGTATACAATGAGCAGTTCTTC.

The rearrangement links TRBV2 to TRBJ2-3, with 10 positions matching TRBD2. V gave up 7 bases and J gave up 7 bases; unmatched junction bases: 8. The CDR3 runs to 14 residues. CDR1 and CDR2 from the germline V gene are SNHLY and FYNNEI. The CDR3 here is CASTASGRGNTQYF. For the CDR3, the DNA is TGTGCCAGCACCGCTAGCGGGAGAGGGAATACGCAGTATTTT.

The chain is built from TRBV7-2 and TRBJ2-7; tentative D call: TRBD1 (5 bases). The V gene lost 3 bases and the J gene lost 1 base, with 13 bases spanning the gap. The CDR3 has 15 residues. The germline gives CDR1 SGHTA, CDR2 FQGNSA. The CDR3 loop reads CASSFFRATSYEQYF. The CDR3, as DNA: TGTGCCAGCAGCTTTTTCAGGGCGACATCCTACGAGCAGTACTTC. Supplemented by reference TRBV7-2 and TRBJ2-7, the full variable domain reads GAGVSQSPSNKVTEKGKDVELRCDPISGHTALYWYRQSLGQGLEFLIYFQGNSAPDKSGLPSDRFSAERTGGSVSTLTIQRTQQEDSAVYLCASSFFRATSYEQYFGPGTRLTVT.

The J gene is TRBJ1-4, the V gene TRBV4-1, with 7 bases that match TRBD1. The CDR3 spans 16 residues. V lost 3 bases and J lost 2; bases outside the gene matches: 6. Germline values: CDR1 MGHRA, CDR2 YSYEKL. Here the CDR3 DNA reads TGCGCCAGCAGCCAGCGACAGGGTGAGACTAATGAAAAACTGTTTTTT. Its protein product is CASSQRQGETNEKLFF.

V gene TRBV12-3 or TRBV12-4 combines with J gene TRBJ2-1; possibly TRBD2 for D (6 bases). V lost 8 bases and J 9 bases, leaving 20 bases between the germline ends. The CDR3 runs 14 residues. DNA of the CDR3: TGTGCCAGCCTTAGTAGCGGTACATCTGGTGAGCAGTTCTTC. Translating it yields CASLSSGTSGEQFF.

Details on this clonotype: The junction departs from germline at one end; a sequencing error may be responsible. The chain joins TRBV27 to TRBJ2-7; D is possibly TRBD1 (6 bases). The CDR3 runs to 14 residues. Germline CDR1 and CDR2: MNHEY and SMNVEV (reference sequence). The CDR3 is CASSLLGQIYAQYF. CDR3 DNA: TGTGCCAGCAGTTTATTAGGACAGATTTACGCGCAGTACTTC.